The clone carrying this T cell receptor (beta chain) appeared a single time. The sample originates from a study of blood T cell repertoires in COVID-19. Turning to the study itself: Sites in the United States, Italy and Spain provided acute and convalescent COVID-19 samples. PBMCs, B-cell-depleted T cells, or T cells were the source of the cDNA or gDNA that made up the material.

This CDR3 spans 15 amino acids. The germline V gene encodes CDR1 MNHEY and CDR2 SVGEGT. V was clipped by 0 bases and J by 2 bases; unmatched bases: 2. In the original analysis: Amplifying reference gene primers gave estimates of nucleated cell counts. The protocol was immunoSEQ multiplex PCR, while the TCRdb copy is restricted to in-frame clones and leaves out a portion. D and trimming come from the DNA, and the V and J calls and clone size come from that table. Of about 36,000 clones detected, about 80% appear once; the ten largest clones hold roughly 2%. The chain joins TRBV6-2 or TRBV6-3 to TRBJ2-7, with TRBD2 matching over 9 bases. Sequenced: peripheral blood. The TCR comes from a man aged 55-75 years with active COVID-19. CDR3 region: CASSYSRLAAYEQYF. In DNA form, the CDR3 reads TGTGCCAGCAGTTACTCGCGACTAGCGGCCTACGAGCAGTACTTC.